A single sample is the source of the 24 T cell receptor beta chains below, sequenced in a study of T-cell reconstitution after alpha-beta-depleted transplantation in children. Unique molecular identifiers were used to barcode this TCRbeta library. TCRdb redid the calling of the PCR reads with MiXCR, one entry per CDR3 protein. Of some 590,000 distinct CDR3 sequences in the sample, over 9.5% were seen once. Sequenced here: PBMCs from the stem cell graft donor, sampled from the stem cell graft. These receptors came from a human donor who donated a stem cell graft to a child with acute myeloid leukemia.

The chain couples TRBV25-1 to TRBJ2-7; D gene ambiguous. The CDR3 extends over 12 amino acids. Germline loops: CDR1 MGHDK, CDR2 SYGVNS. V was trimmed by 7 bases and J by 2 bases, leaving 9 bases between them. The CDR3 here is CASTGETYEQYF. CDR3 in DNA: TGTGCCAGCACCGGTGAGACCTACGAGCAGTACTTC.

This clonotype was detected many times. The CDR3 DNA reads as TGTGCCAGCAGTTTAACTAGCGGCACCTCCTACGAGCAGTACTTC. Amino acids: CASSLTSGTSYEQYF. The chain combines TRBV28 with TRBJ2-7, with 8 nucleotides matching TRBD2. This CDR3 region has 15 residues. With 2 bases clipped from V and 0 bases from J, the junction kept 3 bases outside the gene matches. CDR1 MDHEN and CDR2 SYDVKM come from the germline V gene. Full variable domain (remainder filled in from reference TRBV28 and TRBJ2-7): DVKVTQSSRYLVKRTGEKVFLECVQDMDHENMFWYRQDPGLGLRLIYFSYDVKMKEKGDIPEGYSVSREKKERFSLILESASTNQTSMYLCASSLTSGTSYEQYFGPGTRLTVT.

This clonotype was seen a few times. The CDR3 coding sequence is TGTGCCATCAGTGAGCAAGAGGGCGGGAAAGGGTACTATGAGCAGTTCTTC. Translated, it gives CAISEQEGGKGYYEQFF. The V and J genes are TRBV10-3 and TRBJ2-1, with TRBD2 as a possible D gene (6 bases). V was clipped by 2 bases and J by 8 bases, with 22 bases between them. CDR1 is ENHRY, CDR2 SYGVKD, per germline. The CDR3 is made up of 17 amino acids.

In this sample, this clonotype turned up a few times. The chain links TRBV10-3 to TRBJ2-2, with 8 bases matching TRBD1. V dropped 10 bases and J dropped 4; count of bases not matched to a gene: 11. The CDR3 sequence is 15 residues long. CDR1 ENHRY and CDR2 SYGVKD come from the germline V gene. The CDR3 loop is CATLDRVLTTGELFF. CDR3 sequence (DNA): TGTGCCACCTTGGACAGGGTCCTCACCACCGGGGAGCTGTTTTTT.

This clonotype was seen only a few times. The chain recombines TRBV10-3 with TRBJ2-7; 12 bases line up with TRBD2. Germline V gene data show CDR1 as ENHRY and CDR2 as SYGVKD. The CDR3 is 17 residues long. J gave up 3 bases and V 2 bases, and 8 bases lay outside the gene matches. The chain's CDR3 is CAISEIGTSGRNYEQYF. The CDR3, as DNA: TGTGCCATCAGTGAGATCGGGACTAGCGGGCGCAACTACGAGCAGTACTTC.

This clonotype was observed a handful of times. The V call is TRBV20-1, the J call TRBJ2-3; 8 nucleotides match TRBD1. The CDR3 consists of 16 residues. Germline V gene lookup returns CDR1 DFQATT and CDR2 SNEGSKA (reference sequence). J gave up 0 bases and V 4 bases, and 9 bases lay outside the gene matches. The CDR3: CSAIERQGTSTDTQYF. DNA for the CDR3: TGCAGTGCTATCGAACGACAGGGGACAAGCACAGATACGCAGTATTTT.

This clonotype appeared many times. The rearrangement uses TRBV6-1 and TRBJ2-7; no clear D. The V end lost 6 bases, the J end lost 2 bases, and 14 bases lay between the germline ends. The CDR3 covers 14 residues. CDR1 and CDR2 (germline): MNHNS, SASEGT. The CDR3 sequence is CASRGHGLAYEQYF. The DNA of the CDR3 is TGTGCCAGCAGAGGTCACGGGTTGGCCTACGAGCAGTACTTC.

This clonotype was counted between two and nine times. The chain uses TRBV4-3 and TRBJ2-3, with 10 bases aligning to TRBD2. Unmatched junction bases numbered 5, after V lost 1 base and J lost 4 bases. Looked up from germline, CDR1 is LGHNA and CDR2 is YSLEER. This CDR3 region has 16 residues. The CDR3 loop reads CASSQGASGSADTQYF. The CDR3 DNA reads TGCGCCAGCAGCCAAGGTGCTAGCGGGAGCGCAGATACGCAGTATTTT.

This clonotype was seen only a few times. The CDR3 DNA is TGTGCCAGCTTGACGAGAGGGGAGACCGCGAACACCGGGGAGCTGTTTTTT. Protein product: CASLTRGETANTGELFF. V usage is TRBV6-1 and J usage is TRBJ2-2, with D possibly being TRBD1 or TRBD2 (5 bases each). Germline V lookup: CDR1 MNHNS, CDR2 SASEGT. Deletions cut 8 bases from V and 0 bases from J, with 19 bases between. The CDR3 is 17 residues long.

The chain carries TRBV20-1 and TRBJ2-3; 7 nucleotides line up with TRBD2. Trimming took 5 bases from V and 2 from J; bases not matched to a gene: 13. The CDR3 extends over 16 amino acids. Germline values: CDR1 DFQATT, CDR2 SNEGSKA (reference sequence). The CDR3 protein is CSAEEGGPIHTDTQYF. CDR3 DNA: TGCAGTGCTGAGGAGGGAGGGCCAATCCACACAGATACGCAGTATTTT.

The rearrangement links TRBV6-2 or TRBV6-3 to TRBJ2-6, with 10 bases aligning to TRBD1. There are 19 residues in the CDR3. Germline-derived CDR1 and CDR2 are MNHEY and SVGEGT. The J segment lost 0 bases and the V segment lost 2 bases, leaving 7 bases of the junction unmatched. The CDR3 is CASSYRAGTGDSGANVLTF. The CDR3 DNA reads TGTGCCAGCAGTTACCGGGCCGGGACAGGGGACTCTGGGGCCAACGTCCTGACTTTC.

This clonotype came up a few times. The rearrangement uses TRBV27 and TRBJ2-2, with D tentatively TRBD2 (5 bases). The CDR3 is 14 amino acids. V lost 6 bases to trimming and J lost 2 bases, with 10 bases between them. Germline assignment: CDR1 MNHEY and CDR2 SMNVEV (reference sequence). The CDR3 nucleotides read TGTGCCAGCAGGGGGAGAATTAACACCGGGGAGCTGTTTTTT. Translating it yields CASRGRINTGELFF.

The table lists this clonotype with a few counts. This chain uses TRBV6-2 or TRBV6-3 with TRBJ1-1; a weak D match, TRBD1 (5 bases). Trimming cost V 2 bases and J 2 bases, with 15 bases left between them. Germline CDR1 and CDR2: MNHEY and SVGEGT. The CDR3 runs 16 residues. The DNA for the CDR3 is TGTGCCAGCAGTTACCCGGGGCTTCCAGGCAACACTGAAGCTTTCTTT. It translates to CASSYPGLPGNTEAFF.

This clonotype was seen only a few times. The rearrangement uses TRBV12-3 or TRBV12-4 and TRBJ2-1, with D tentatively TRBD1 (6 bases). The CDR3 extends over 13 amino acids. The V and J ends lost 0 bases and 7 bases respectively, with 7 bases between them. CDR3 sequence reads: CASSLAQGNEQFF. The DNA of the CDR3 is TGTGCCAGCAGTTTAGCCCAGGGGAATGAGCAGTTCTTC.

There are a few counts of this clonotype. This CDR3 is CSSSRAVETQYF. CDR3 nucleotide sequence: TGCAGCTCCTCCCGCGCTGTCGAGACCCAGTACTTC. The V gene is TRBV29-1, the J gene TRBJ2-5; D remains ambiguous. Germline lookup yields CDR1 SQVTM and CDR2 ANQGSEA. Trimming removed 8 bases at V and 5 bases at J, with 15 bases between. The length of the CDR3 is 12 residues.

This clonotype was picked up a small number of times. This chain links TRBV15 with TRBJ2-7; tentative D call: TRBD1 (5 bases). The CDR3 has 15 amino acids. Germline loops: CDR1 LNHNV, CDR2 YYDKDF (reference sequence). Trimming removed 0 bases from V and 2 bases from J, with 11 bases in between. The CDR3 reads CATSREVRGPYEQYF. In DNA, the CDR3 is TGTGCCACCAGCAGAGAGGTTAGGGGCCCCTACGAGCAGTACTTC.

The chain combines TRBV10-2 with TRBJ1-1; D gene uncertain. The CDR3 spans 13 residues. Trimming took off 6 bases at V and 0 bases at J, with 8 bases between the two ends. CDR1 and CDR2 (germline): WSHSY, SAAADI. The CDR3 sequence is CASSRNMNTEAFF. CDR3 in DNA: TGCGCCAGCAGCAGGAACATGAACACTGAAGCTTTCTTT.

This clonotype has at least ten counts. The J gene is TRBJ2-7, the V gene TRBV20-1; tentative D call: TRBD2 (5 bases). The CDR3 spans 13 residues. Germline V gene data show CDR1 as DFQATT and CDR2 as SNEGSKA (reference sequence). V was cut by 3 bases and J by 3 bases, with 12 bases left in between. The CDR3 loop reads CSASIATHYEQYF. CDR3 DNA: TGCAGTGCTAGTATAGCGACTCACTACGAGCAGTACTTC.

This clonotype was detected only a few times. V gene TRBV20-1 combines with J gene TRBJ2-3; 12 bases fit TRBD2. The CDR3 sequence is 17 residues long. Germline lookup yields CDR1 DFQATT and CDR2 SNEGSKA (reference sequence). V dropped 3 bases and J dropped 2; count of bases not matched to a gene: 9. In DNA, the CDR3 is TGCAGTGCTAGTCCTAATGGACTAGCGGGACCCACAGATACGCAGTATTTT. Protein sequence: CSASPNGLAGPTDTQYF.

This clonotype was observed a handful of times. This sequence joins TRBV29-1 and TRBJ1-2; 9 bases fit TRBD1. Germline CDR1 SQVTM, CDR2 ANQGSEA. This CDR3 is 15 amino acids long. J gave up 5 bases and V 3 bases, and 10 bases lay outside the gene matches. CDR3 bases: TGCAGCGTTGACCGGGACAGGGTAGGGGAGTATGGCTACACCTTC. Translation: CSVDRDRVGEYGYTF.

A word on this clonotype: A much larger clone differs from this one at a single base, so this may be a read error. In this CDR3 the conserved last residue, phenylalanine or tryptophan, is missing, so a read error is likely. The V and J genes are TRBV7-9 and TRBJ2-1; 7 nucleotides align to TRBD2. The CDR3 length is 14 residues. V was pared by 6 bases and J by 8 bases, with 10 bases of the junction left unmatched. The germline V gene encodes CDR1 SEHNR and CDR2 FQNEAQ (reference sequence). The CDR3 DNA is TGTGCCAGCAGTCAGGGACTAACGCCCTATGAGCAGTTCTAC. Amino acids: CASSQGLTPYEQFY.

The V call is TRBV18, the J call TRBJ2-3, with 15 bases that match TRBD2. The germline V gene encodes CDR1 KGHSH and CDR2 LQKENI. The CDR3 is made up of 16 amino acids. The ends lost 1 base at V and 7 bases at J; junction bases unmatched: 3. CDR3 nucleotide sequence: TGTGCCAGCTCACCACGGACTAGCGGGAGGGCCCATACGCAGTATTTT. Its protein product is CASSPRTSGRAHTQYF.

The sample holds a few counts of this clonotype. The rearrangement uses TRBV28 and TRBJ2-1, with 8 bases aligning to TRBD1. Germline CDR1 is MDHEN and CDR2 is SYDVKM. The ends lost 7 bases at V and 4 bases at J; junction bases unmatched: 3. The CDR3 extends over 13 amino acids. The CDR3 region is CASKQGGYNEQFF. The CDR3 nucleotides read TGTGCCAGCAAACAGGGGGGTTACAATGAGCAGTTCTTC.

This clonotype has more than one count but fewer than ten. CDR3 protein: CASSRTSGSTTGELFF. Written as DNA, the CDR3 is TGTGCCAGCAGCCGGACTAGCGGGAGTACAACCGGGGAGCTGTTTTTT. The J gene is TRBJ2-2, the V gene TRBV13; 13 nucleotides agree with TRBD2. Germline V gene lookup returns CDR1 PRHDT and CDR2 FYEKMQ (reference sequence). This CDR3 has 16 residues. Trimming removed 5 bases from V and 5 bases from J; junction bases left unmatched: 5.